This TCR beta chain appears in the sequencing data of a study of identifying expanded T cells in peripheral blood. As for this clone: Antigen unknown.

Assay: immunoSEQ multiplex PCR; the TCRdb copy retains only in-frame clones and omits some. This sample yields under 95,000 clones, of which 70% to 90% are seen a single time; approximately 2.8% belongs to the top ten. Study-wide findings and caveats: Technical replicates showed roughly 1.2 changed clones; approximately 2 weeks 15 to 20; four weeks 19. Variance in clone template counts between approximately 2-week samples significantly increased with total template count across all healthy donors.

V was trimmed by 3 bases and J by 0 bases, leaving 9 bases between them. The CDR3 length is 15 residues. Germline V lookup: CDR1 LNHDA, CDR2 SQIVND (reference sequence). No infections or other immune events were documented during collection. The gene calls are TRBV19 and TRBJ2-1; no firm D call. This sequence was found in a person aged 18 to 75 in good health. The sequencing input was blood. CDR3 nucleotides: TGTGCCAGTAGTATCAGGATAGCCTCCTACAATGAGCAGTTCTTC. Residues: CASSIRIASYNEQFF.